One sample yielded the 30 T cell receptor beta chains listed below, sequenced in a study of shared clonotypes between healthy human individuals (dated by TCRdb to 2020 to 2021). The library was generated by the immunoSEQ multiplex PCR assay. This is the immuneACCESS table as TCRdb keeps it, with only in-frame sequences that have V and J called. A part of the clones is gone; compared with another copy, unresolved V genes explain less than half, and the rest is unexplained. Counted in this sample were over a million clones; more than 95% of them appeared once. Roughly 1.2% of the sample is in the top ten clones. The material sequenced was naive CD4+ T cells sorted from blood. Read against the paper, the sample's cell subset or site label means: CD45RA+ positively selected. Receptors originate from a man younger than 45 in good health.

The chain couples TRBV10-2 to TRBJ2-7; 8 nucleotides agree with TRBD1. J lost 2 bases, V lost 7 bases, and 7 bases had no gene match. Germline lookup yields CDR1 WSHSY and CDR2 SAAADI. The CDR3 spans 14 residues. CDR3 amino acids: CASTSDRGAYEQYF. DNA for the CDR3: TGCGCCAGCACCTCCGACAGGGGAGCCTACGAGCAGTACTTC.

This chain connects TRBV21-1 to TRBJ1-2; TRBD1, the table's D call, lacks a check against the DNA. TRBV21-1 is a pseudogene locus. The CDR3 is 16 amino acids. This chain's CDR3 is CASNSILHRGEYGYTF. Here the CDR3 DNA reads TGTGCCAGCAACTCAATCCTCCACAGGGGTGAATATGGCTACACCTTC.

The chain employs TRBV5-1 and TRBJ2-2, with no clear D. CDR3 length: 15 residues. Germline CDR1 is SGHRS and CDR2 is YFSETQ. The ends were cut back, 2 bases at V and 0 bases at J, with 8 bases in the middle. The CDR3 here is CASSFREPNTGELFF. DNA of the CDR3: TGCGCCAGCAGCTTTAGAGAACCGAACACCGGGGAGCTGTTTTTT.

This clone is a singleton in its sample. This sample also contains other DNA sequences that code for the same CDR3. The chain uses TRBV28 and TRBJ2-1; 15 bases fit TRBD2. CDR1 is MDHEN, CDR2 SYDVKM, per germline. The CDR3 runs to 15 residues. V was clipped by 5 bases and J by 6 bases; unmatched bases: 2. The CDR3 DNA is TGTGCCAGCAGTCCGGGACTAGCGGGAGGCAATGAGCAGTTCTTC. Its translation is CASSPGLAGGNEQFF. Full variable domain (missing parts from reference TRBV28 and TRBJ2-1): DVKVTQSSRYLVKRTGEKVFLECVQDMDHENMFWYRQDPGLGLRLIYFSYDVKMKEKGDIPEGYSVSREKKERFSLILESASTNQTSMYLCASSPGLAGGNEQFFGPGTRLTVL.

This chain links TRBV2 with TRBJ1-1; 11 nucleotides line up with TRBD1. CDR3 size: 15 residues. Looked up from germline, CDR1 is SNHLY and CDR2 is FYNNEI. V was clipped by 6 bases and J by 6 bases; unmatched bases: 9. Written as DNA, the CDR3 is TGTGCCAGCAGAAGGACAGGGGGCGAGGTGGCTGAAGCTTTCTTT. Translating gives CASRRTGGEVAEAFF. The entire variable domain, with the rest obtained from reference TRBV2 and TRBJ1-1, is as follows: EPEVTQTPSHQVTQMGQEVILRCVPISNHLYFYWYRQILGQKVEFLVSFYNNEISEKSEIFDDQFSVERPDGSNFTLKIRSTKLEDSAMYFCASRRTGGEVAEAFFGQGTRLTVV.

The CDR3 protein is CSVASGSSYEQYF. CDR3 sequence (DNA): TGCAGCGTTGCTAGCGGGAGCTCCTACGAGCAGTACTTC. J is TRBJ2-7 and V is TRBV29-1, with 10 positions matching TRBD2. Trimming at V came to 4 bases and at J to 0 bases, leaving 0 bases not matched to a gene. CDR1 and CDR2 from the germline V gene are SQVTM and ANQGSEA. There are 13 residues in the CDR3.

The chain carries TRBV7-9 and TRBJ1-5, with D possibly being TRBD1 (6 bases). Between the trimmed V and J ends, which lost 7 bases and 5 bases, there was a span of 12 bases. The CDR3 extends over 13 amino acids. Germline lookup yields CDR1 SEHNR and CDR2 FQNEAQ (reference sequence). The CDR3 spells CASTTGTYQPQHF. For the CDR3, the DNA is TGTGCCAGCACCACAGGGACCTATCAGCCCCAGCATTTT.

This sequence joins TRBV5-1 and TRBJ2-3; no clear D. CDR3 length: 15 residues. V shed 0 bases and J shed 0 bases, with 8 bases lying between them. Germline V lookup: CDR1 SGHRS, CDR2 YFSETQ. The CDR3 spells CASSLVRSSTDTQYF. The CDR3 region has the DNA TGCGCCAGCAGCTTGGTGAGATCTAGCACAGATACGCAGTATTTT.

The rearrangement joins TRBV7-9 to TRBJ2-3, with 8 bases aligning to TRBD2. Germline V gene sequence: CDR1 SEHNR, CDR2 FQNEAQ (reference sequence). The junction had 13 bases not matched to a gene; V was cut back by 4 bases and J by 1 base. CDR3 length: 18 residues. The CDR3 loop reads CASSSPRSTSGRTDTQYF. In nucleotides, the CDR3 is TGTGCCAGCAGCTCCCCCAGAAGTACTAGCGGTCGCACAGATACGCAGTATTTT.

The V and J genes are TRBV28 and TRBJ2-7; 10 positions agree with TRBD1. In germline, CDR1 is MDHEN, CDR2 SYDVKM. The V and J ends lost 8 bases and 8 bases, in that order; junction bases with no gene match: 12. This CDR3 is built from 14 residues. The CDR3 region has the DNA TGTGCCAGCTCCCGGCGACAGGGGGCAGTCAAGCAGTACTTC. Encoded protein: CASSRRQGAVKQYF.

The V and J genes are TRBV9 and TRBJ1-2, with 8 positions matching TRBD1. This CDR3 region has 13 residues. V lost 4 bases, J lost 7 bases, and 6 bases stayed unmatched. The germline V gene encodes CDR1 SGDLS and CDR2 YYNGEE. The CDR3 nucleotides read TGTGCCAGCAGCCCGGGGACAGGTAGTGGCTACACCTTC. Translated, it gives CASSPGTGSGYTF.

The chain employs TRBV5-3 and TRBJ1-5; no clear D. TRBV5-3 is an open reading frame whose function is uncertain. CDR3 size: 12 residues. Trimming pared 3 bases from V and 2 bases from J, leaving 3 bases between. The CDR3 coding sequence is TGTGCCAGAAGCTATTGCAATCAGCCCCAGCATTTT. Its protein product is CARSYCNQPQHF.

This chain connects TRBV7-2 to TRBJ2-1, with no clear D. CDR3 size: 14 residues. Trimming shortened V by 5 bases and J by 1 base, and 9 bases separated the two germline ends. Germline lookup yields CDR1 SGHTA and CDR2 FQGNSA. The CDR3 region is CASSPQRSYNEQFF. The CDR3 coding sequence is TGTGCCAGCAGCCCACAGAGATCCTACAATGAGCAGTTCTTC.

This clone was seen a single time. Lacking the conserved final phenylalanine or tryptophan, this CDR3 likely reflects a read error. No DNA is shown, since the ends of the CDR3 on it are uncertain; the CDR3 is the one TCRdb lists. This chain joins TRBV27 and TRBJ1-5; the D call TRBD1 from the table was never checked on the DNA. Per germline, CDR1 MNHEY and CDR2 SMNVEV (reference sequence). The CDR3 extends over 11 residues, inclusive of both ends. The CDR3 sequence: CASSLGQRSNY.

The chain links TRBV7-2 to TRBJ2-4; D ambiguous. The CDR3 totals 13 residues. Germline CDR1 is SGHTA and CDR2 is FQGNSA. V lost 5 bases and J lost 7, with 12 bases in between. This CDR3 is CASSPYPYNIQYF. The CDR3 nucleotides are TGTGCCAGCAGCCCCTACCCCTATAACATTCAGTACTTC.

This chain uses TRBV28 with TRBJ2-2, with no clear D. The germline CDR1 and CDR2 sequences are MDHEN and SYDVKM. The CDR3 contains 13 residues. V was shortened by 10 bases and J by 8 bases, with 17 bases between the two germline ends. The CDR3 loop is CATWVSSAGELFF. In nucleotides, the CDR3 is TGTGCCACTTGGGTGTCCTCAGCGGGGGAGCTGTTTTTT.

The V call is TRBV10-2, the J call TRBJ2-7, with D possibly TRBD1 on 5 matching bases. The CDR3 has 14 amino acids. V was cut by 3 bases and J by 5 bases, with 14 bases left in between. The germline V gene has CDR1 WSHSY and CDR2 SAAADI. CDR3 in DNA: TGCGCCAGCAGTGAAGGACATCTAACCCACGAGCAGTACTTC. Its translation is CASSEGHLTHEQYF.

The chain has TRBV7-8 and TRBJ2-3, with 7 positions matching TRBD1. The CDR3 spans 14 residues. J was trimmed by 6 bases and V by 5 bases; bases with no gene match: 8. Per the germline V gene, CDR1 is SGHVS and CDR2 is FQNEAQ. The CDR3 DNA sequence: TGTGCCAGCAGCCCGGATACAGGGGTGGATACGCAGTATTTT. Its protein product is CASSPDTGVDTQYF.

This chain uses TRBV27 with TRBJ2-7; D tentatively fits TRBD1 or TRBD2 (5 bases each). In germline, CDR1 is MNHEY, CDR2 SMNVEV (reference sequence). The V and J ends lost 5 bases and 2 bases respectively, with 16 bases between them. The CDR3 is 15 amino acids. The CDR3 DNA follows: TGTGCCAGCAGTCTGACCGGGACGGCAACCTACGAGCAGTACTTC. This gives the protein CASSLTGTATYEQYF.

V and J are TRBV7-6 and TRBJ1-2; D is uncertain. The CDR3 runs to 13 residues. Trimming took off 2 bases at V and 4 bases at J, with 8 bases between the two ends. The germline V gene encodes CDR1 SGHVS and CDR2 FNYEAQ. CDR3: CASSLRGTYGYTF. Here the CDR3 DNA reads TGTGCCAGCAGCTTACGGGGTACCTATGGCTACACCTTC.

Points on this clone: This same CDR3 is encoded by further DNA sequences in the sample. This chain links TRBV7-9 with TRBJ2-2; 10 bases are a match to TRBD2. V was pared by 1 base and J by 4 bases, with 6 bases of the junction left unmatched. This CDR3 is built from 17 residues. CDR1 and CDR2 (germline): SEHNR, FQNEAQ (reference sequence). CDR3 DNA sequence: TGTGCCAGCAGCTTAGGCGGGCTAGCGGGAGTCACCGGGGAGCTGTTTTTT. It yields the protein CASSLGGLAGVTGELFF. The full variable domain, rest sourced from reference TRBV7-9 and TRBJ2-2, is DTGVSQNPRHKITKRGQNVTFRCDPISEHNRLYWYRQTLGQGPEFLTYFQNEAQLEKSRLLSDRFSAERPKGSFSTLEIQRTEQGDSAMYLCASSLGGLAGVTGELFFGEGSRLTVL.

The gene calls are TRBV7-2 and TRBJ2-1; 11 nucleotides agree with TRBD2. The CDR3 covers 18 residues. V lost 8 bases, J lost 0 bases, and 12 bases stayed unmatched. Per the germline V gene, CDR1 is SGHTA and CDR2 is FQGNSA. The CDR3 sequence is CASAGGTSGRSSYNEQFF. CDR3 coding DNA: TGTGCCAGCGCAGGCGGGACTAGCGGAAGGAGCTCCTACAATGAGCAGTTCTTC.

The rearrangement uses TRBV4-3 and TRBJ1-2; no definite D call. Germline values: CDR1 LGHNA, CDR2 YSLEER. Trimming pared 4 bases from V and 0 bases from J, leaving 12 bases between. The CDR3 runs to 15 residues. This CDR3 is CASSRVDGANYGYTF. In DNA, the CDR3 is TGCGCCAGCAGCCGAGTAGACGGAGCTAACTATGGCTACACCTTC.

This sequence joins TRBV10-2 and TRBJ1-1; no reliable D call. V was clipped by 4 bases and J by 6 bases, with 12 bases between them. This CDR3 contains 13 residues. Germline V gene lookup returns CDR1 WSHSY and CDR2 SAAADI. The CDR3 is CASSVGQPAEAFF. CDR3 DNA: TGCGCCAGCAGTGTAGGGCAACCGGCTGAAGCTTTCTTT.

The V gene is TRBV1, the J gene TRBJ1-4. TRBV1 is given as a pseudogene. The CDR3 runs 16 residues. CDR3 bases: TGCACCAGCAGCCAAGGGGGTTCTTGTCGGTTCGAAAAACTGTTTTTT. Translating it yields CTSSQGGSCRFEKLFF.

This clone was seen a single time. The chain links TRBV2 to TRBJ2-7, with TRBD2 identical over 10 bases. Trimming cost V 7 bases and J 3 bases; bases outside gene matches: 6. Germline loops: CDR1 SNHLY, CDR2 FYNNEI. This CDR3 spans 14 amino acids. The CDR3 is CASISEREGYEQYF. The CDR3 DNA reads TGTGCCAGCATTTCTGAGCGGGAGGGCTACGAGCAGTACTTC. The full variable domain, in which reference TRBV2 and TRBJ2-7 provide the parts outside the CDR3, is EPEVTQTPSHQVTQMGQEVILRCVPISNHLYFYWYRQILGQKVEFLVSFYNNEISEKSEIFDDQFSVERPDGSNFTLKIRSTKLEDSAMYFCASISEREGYEQYFGPGTRLTVT.

Remarks on this clone: Other nucleotide sequences in the sample specify the same CDR3. The chain uses TRBV9 and TRBJ2-1, with D unclear. The CDR3 has 14 amino acids. Trimming cost V 0 bases and J 6 bases, with 10 bases left between them. Germline-derived CDR1 and CDR2 are SGDLS and YYNGEE. In DNA form, the CDR3 reads TGTGCCAGCAGCGTAGGGGTCATCCCCAATGAGCAGTTCTTC. Translated: CASSVGVIPNEQFF. Complete variable domain (other parts from reference TRBV9 and TRBJ2-1): DSGVTQTPKHLITATGQRVTLRCSPRSGDLSVYWYQQSLDQGLQFLIQYYNGEERAKGNILERFSAQQFPDLHSELNLSSLELGDSALYFCASSVGVIPNEQFFGPGTRLTVL.

The CDR3 bases are TGTGCCAGCAGGGGACCACAGGGGAGCTCTGGGGCCAACGTCCTGACTTTC. This encodes CASRGPQGSSGANVLTF. This chain connects TRBV28 to TRBJ2-6; 7 bases agree with TRBD1. This CDR3 has 17 amino acids. CDR1 MDHEN and CDR2 SYDVKM come from the germline V gene. With 6 bases clipped from V and 0 bases from J, the junction kept 8 bases outside the gene matches.

The V gene is TRBV5-4, the J gene TRBJ2-3; D remains ambiguous. The CDR3 contains 16 residues. The V gene's germline CDR1 is SGHNT and CDR2 YYREEE (reference sequence). With 4 bases removed from V and 2 bases from J, the gap between germline ends came to 17 bases. CDR3: CASSPTDKDYTDTQYF. CDR3 nucleotides: TGTGCCAGCAGCCCGACTGACAAAGATTACACAGATACGCAGTATTTT.

J is TRBJ2-1 and V is TRBV27; D is uncertain. Germline assignment: CDR1 MNHEY and CDR2 SMNVEV (reference sequence). The V end was cut by 6 bases, the J end by 7 bases, with 7 bases between. This CDR3 has 11 amino acids. The CDR3 DNA reads as TGTGCCAGCAGAGGCTCAAATGAGCAGTTCTTC. Translating it yields CASRGSNEQFF.